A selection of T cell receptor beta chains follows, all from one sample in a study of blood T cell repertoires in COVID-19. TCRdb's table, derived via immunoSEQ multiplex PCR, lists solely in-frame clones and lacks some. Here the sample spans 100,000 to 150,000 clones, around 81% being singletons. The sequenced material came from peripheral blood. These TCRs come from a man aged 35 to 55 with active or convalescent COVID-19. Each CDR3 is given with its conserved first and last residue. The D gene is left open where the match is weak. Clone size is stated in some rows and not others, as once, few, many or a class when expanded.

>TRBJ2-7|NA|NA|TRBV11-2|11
TGTGCCAGCAGCCAAGCTAGGGAGCAGTACTTC
CASSQAREQYF
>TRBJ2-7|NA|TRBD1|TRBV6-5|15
TGTGCCAGCCGCCCTTCCGGGACAGGACACTACGAGCAGTACTTC
CASRPSGTGHYEQYF
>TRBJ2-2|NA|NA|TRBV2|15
TGTGCCAGCAGATTCAGACAGGCGAACACCGGGGAGCTGTTTTTT
CASRFRQANTGELFF
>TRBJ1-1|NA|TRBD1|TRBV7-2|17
TGTGCCAGCAGCTTAGCTGGACAGGGGGCACGAGGGACTGAAGCTTTCTTT
CASSLAGQGARGTEAFF
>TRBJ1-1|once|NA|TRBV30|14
TGTGCCTGGACTAGGTACGGGGTGAACACTGAAGCTTTCTTT
CAWTRYGVNTEAFF
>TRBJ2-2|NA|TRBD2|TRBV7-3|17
TGTGCCAGCAGCTCCCCTAGCGGGGGCCGGAACACCGGGGAGCTGTTTTTT
CASSSPSGGRNTGELFF
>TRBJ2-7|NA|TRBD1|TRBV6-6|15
TGTGCCAGCACCAAAGGACAGGGGGGTGTTTACGAGCAGTACTTC
CASTKGQGGVYEQYF
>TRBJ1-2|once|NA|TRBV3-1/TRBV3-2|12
TGTGCCAGCAGCACCGGGTACTATGGCTACACCTTC
CASSTGYYGYTF
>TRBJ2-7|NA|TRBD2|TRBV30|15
TGTGCCTGGACCCACGGACTAGCGGGGTCCTACGAGCAGTACTTC
CAWTHGLAGSYEQYF
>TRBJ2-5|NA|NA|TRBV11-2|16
TGTGCCAGCAGCCCCCGTCCCCACAGGAACCAAGAGACCCAGTACTTC
CASSPRPHRNQETQYF
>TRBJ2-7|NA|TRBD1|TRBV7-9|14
TGTGCCAGCAGCAGACAGGGGGCGGCCTACGAGCAGTACTTC
CASSRQGAAYEQYF
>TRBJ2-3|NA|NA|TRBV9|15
TGTGCCAGCAGCGCCAATACACAAAGCACAGATACGCAGTATTTT
CASSANTQSTDTQYF
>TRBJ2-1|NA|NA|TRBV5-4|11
TGTGCCAGCAGCTTTAACAATGAGCAGTTCTTC
CASSFNNEQFF
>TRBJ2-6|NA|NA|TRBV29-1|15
TGCAGCGCTGAGGGCCTTTTAACTGGGGCCAACGTCCTGACTTTC
CSAEGLLTGANVLTF
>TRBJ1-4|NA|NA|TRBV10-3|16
TGTGCCATCAGTGAGTCTCCAGGGCCCGAATCTGAAAAACTGTTTTTT
CAISESPGPESEKLFF
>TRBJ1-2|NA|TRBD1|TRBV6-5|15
TGTGCCAGCAGGCCCGGGACAGGGTCGAACTATGGCTACACCTTC
CASRPGTGSNYGYTF
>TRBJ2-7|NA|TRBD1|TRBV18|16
TGTGCCAGCTCACCACGGCCGGGACAGGGGGCAGGTGAGCAGTACTTC
CASSPRPGQGAGEQYF
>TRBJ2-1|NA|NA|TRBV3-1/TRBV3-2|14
TGTGCCAGCAGCCAAGATGGGGCCCGAGGTGAGCAGTTCTTC
CASSQDGARGEQFF
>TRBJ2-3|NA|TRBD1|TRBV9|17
TGTGCCAGCAGCGTAAATCCTGGACAGGGGAGTACAGATACGCAGTATTTT
CASSVNPGQGSTDTQYF
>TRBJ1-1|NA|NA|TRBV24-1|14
TGTGCCACCAGTGATACCGGACGAGGGAGGGAAGCTTTCTTT
CATSDTGRGREAFF
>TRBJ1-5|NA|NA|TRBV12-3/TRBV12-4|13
TGTGCCAGCAGTTTAAAAGGGGGTCAGCCCCAGCATTTT
CASSLKGGQPQHF
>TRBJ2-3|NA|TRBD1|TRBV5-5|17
TGTGCCAGCAGTCCCCGCCATGGGACAGGGGTTACAGATACGCAGTATTTT
CASSPRHGTGVTDTQYF
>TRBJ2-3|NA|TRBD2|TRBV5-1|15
TGCGCCAGCAGCAAAGCGGGGGAGAGCACAGATACGCAGTATTTT
CASSKAGESTDTQYF